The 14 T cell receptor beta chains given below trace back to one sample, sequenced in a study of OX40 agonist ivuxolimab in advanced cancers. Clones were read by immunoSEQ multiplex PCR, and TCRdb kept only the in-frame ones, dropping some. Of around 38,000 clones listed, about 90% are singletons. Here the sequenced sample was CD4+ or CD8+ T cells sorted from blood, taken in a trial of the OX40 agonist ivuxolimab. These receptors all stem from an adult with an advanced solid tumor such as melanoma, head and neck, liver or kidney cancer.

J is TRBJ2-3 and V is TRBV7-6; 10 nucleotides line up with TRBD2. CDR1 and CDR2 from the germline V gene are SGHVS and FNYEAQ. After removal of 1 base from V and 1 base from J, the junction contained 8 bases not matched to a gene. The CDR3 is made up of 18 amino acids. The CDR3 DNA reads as TGTGCCAGCAGCTTAGAACCAAGGACTAGCGGCGGCACAGATACGCAGTATTTT. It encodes CASSLEPRTSGGTDTQYF.

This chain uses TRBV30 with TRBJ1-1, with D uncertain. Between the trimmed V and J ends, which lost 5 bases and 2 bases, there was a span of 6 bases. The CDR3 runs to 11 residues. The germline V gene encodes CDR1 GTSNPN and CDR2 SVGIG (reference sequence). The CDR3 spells CAWGANTEAFF. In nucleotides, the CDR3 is TGTGCCTGGGGAGCTAACACTGAAGCTTTCTTT.

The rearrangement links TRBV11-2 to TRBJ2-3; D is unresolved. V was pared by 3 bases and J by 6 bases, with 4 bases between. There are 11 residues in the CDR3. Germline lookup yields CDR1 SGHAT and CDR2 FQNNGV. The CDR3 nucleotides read TGTGCCAGCAGCTTTGGGGATACGCAGTATTTT. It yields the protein CASSFGDTQYF.

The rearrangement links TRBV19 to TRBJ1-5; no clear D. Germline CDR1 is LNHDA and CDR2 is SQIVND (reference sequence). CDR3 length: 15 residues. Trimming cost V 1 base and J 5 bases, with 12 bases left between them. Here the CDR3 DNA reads TGTGCCAGTAGTATAGGTTTGGGGATGGATCAGCCCCAGCATTTT. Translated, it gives CASSIGLGMDQPQHF.

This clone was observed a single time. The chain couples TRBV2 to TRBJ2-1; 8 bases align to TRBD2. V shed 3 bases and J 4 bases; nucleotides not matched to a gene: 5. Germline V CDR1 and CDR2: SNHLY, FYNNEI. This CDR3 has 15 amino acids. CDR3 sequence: CASSESSGLYNEQFF. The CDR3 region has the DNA TGTGCCAGCAGTGAGTCTAGCGGGCTTTACAATGAGCAGTTCTTC.

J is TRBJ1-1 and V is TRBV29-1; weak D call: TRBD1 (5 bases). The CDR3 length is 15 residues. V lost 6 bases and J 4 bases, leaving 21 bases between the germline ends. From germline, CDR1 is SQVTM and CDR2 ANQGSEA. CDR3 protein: CSVVGAAQRATEAFF. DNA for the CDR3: TGCAGCGTGGTTGGGGCAGCCCAGAGGGCCACTGAAGCTTTCTTT.

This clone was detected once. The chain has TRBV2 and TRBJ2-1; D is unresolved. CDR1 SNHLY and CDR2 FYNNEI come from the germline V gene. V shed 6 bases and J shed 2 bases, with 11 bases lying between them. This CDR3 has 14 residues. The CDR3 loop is CASSLVAAYNEQFF. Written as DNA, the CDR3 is TGTGCCAGCAGCTTAGTGGCAGCCTACAATGAGCAGTTCTTC.

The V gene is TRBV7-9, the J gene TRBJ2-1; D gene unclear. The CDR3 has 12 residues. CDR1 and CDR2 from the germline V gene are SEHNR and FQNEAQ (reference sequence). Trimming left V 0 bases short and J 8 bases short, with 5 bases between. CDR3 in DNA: TGTGCCAGCAGCTTAGCCTCAGATGAGCAGTTCTTC. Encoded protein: CASSLASDEQFF.

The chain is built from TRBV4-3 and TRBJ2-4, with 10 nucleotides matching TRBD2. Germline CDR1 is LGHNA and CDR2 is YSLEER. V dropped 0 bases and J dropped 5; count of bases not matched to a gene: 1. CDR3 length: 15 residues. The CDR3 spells CASSQEGLAENIQYF. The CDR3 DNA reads TGCGCCAGCAGCCAAGAAGGACTAGCGGAAAACATTCAGTACTTC.

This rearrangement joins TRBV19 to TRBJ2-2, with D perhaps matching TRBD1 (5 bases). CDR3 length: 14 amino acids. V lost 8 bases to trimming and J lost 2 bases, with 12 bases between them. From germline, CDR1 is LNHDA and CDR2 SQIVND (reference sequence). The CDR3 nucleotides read TGTGCCAGTCTGGACACTCGAAACACCGGGGAGCTGTTTTTT. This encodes CASLDTRNTGELFF.

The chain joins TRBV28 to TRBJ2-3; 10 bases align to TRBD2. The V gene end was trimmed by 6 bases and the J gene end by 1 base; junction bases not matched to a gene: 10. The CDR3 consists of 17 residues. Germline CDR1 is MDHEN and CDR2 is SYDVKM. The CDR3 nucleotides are TGTGCCAGCAGCCCCTCTCGGACTAGCGGAGGCACAGATACGCAGTATTTT. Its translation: CASSPSRTSGGTDTQYF.

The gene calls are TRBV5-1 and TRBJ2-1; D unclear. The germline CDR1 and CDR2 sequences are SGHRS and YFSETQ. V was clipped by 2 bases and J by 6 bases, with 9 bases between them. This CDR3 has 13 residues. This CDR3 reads CASSLGGSNEQFF. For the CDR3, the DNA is TGCGCCAGCAGCTTAGGCGGTAGCAATGAGCAGTTCTTC.

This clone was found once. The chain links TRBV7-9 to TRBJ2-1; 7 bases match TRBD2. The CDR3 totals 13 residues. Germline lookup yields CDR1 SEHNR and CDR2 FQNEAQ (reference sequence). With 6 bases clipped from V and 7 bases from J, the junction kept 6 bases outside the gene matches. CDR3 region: CASRSSGPNEQFF. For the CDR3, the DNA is TGTGCCAGCAGATCTAGCGGTCCTAATGAGCAGTTCTTC. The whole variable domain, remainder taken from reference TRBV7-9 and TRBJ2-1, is DTGVSQNPRHKITKRGQNVTFRCDPISEHNRLYWYRQTLGQGPEFLTYFQNEAQLEKSRLLSDRFSAERPKGSFSTLEIQRTEQGDSAMYLCASRSSGPNEQFFGPGTRLTVL.

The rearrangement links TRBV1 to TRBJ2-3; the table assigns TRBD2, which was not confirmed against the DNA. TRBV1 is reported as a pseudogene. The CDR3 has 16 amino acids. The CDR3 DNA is TGCACCAGCAGAGGGTTACTAGCGGGAGCGAGAGATACGCAGTATTTT. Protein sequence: CTSRGLLAGARDTQYF.